The 32 T cell receptor beta chains reported below all come from one sample, sequenced in a study of CD8+CD57+ T cells in acquired aplastic anemia. Using genomic DNA as the template, TCR beta VDJ and CDR3 profiling was carried out. TCRdb ran MiXCR on the reads and lists one entry per CDR3 protein. Among about 420,000 distinct CDR3 sequences listed, roughly 64% were seen once. Material: sorted CD4+, CD8+, or CD8+CD57+ T cells (not recorded which) from PBMCs. The receptors were gathered from a human donor in good health, serving as a control.

As concerns this clonotype: At one of its ends the junction is not consistent with the germline gene, which may arise from a read error. The chain uses TRBV9 and TRBJ2-3; TRBD1 matches at 8 bases. Per the germline V gene, CDR1 is SGDLS and CDR2 is YYNGEE. This CDR3 contains 12 residues. CDR3 residues: CASGQTGAFQDF. The CDR3 nucleotides read TGTGCCAGCGGGCAGACAGGGGCTTTTCAGGATTTT. The full variable domain, in which reference TRBV9 and TRBJ2-3 provide the parts outside the CDR3, is DSGVTQTPKHLITATGQRVTLRCSPRSGDLSVYWYQQSLDQGLQFLIQYYNGEERAKGNILERFSAQQFPDLHSELNLSSLELGDSALYFCASGQTGAFQDFGPGTRLTVL.

The V gene is TRBV7-3, the J gene TRBJ2-7; unclear D gene. Trimming took off 6 bases at V and 4 bases at J, with 10 bases between the two ends. CDR3 length equals 12 residues. Per germline, CDR1 SGHTA and CDR2 FQGTGA. This CDR3 is CASSPLGYEQYF. In DNA form, the CDR3 reads TGTGCCAGCAGTCCCCTGGGTTACGAGCAGTACTTC.

This clonotype was counted ten times or more. The V call is TRBV10-3, the J call TRBJ1-2; unclear D gene. The V and J ends lost 5 bases and 6 bases respectively, with 7 bases between them. The CDR3 runs to 11 residues. Germline CDR1 ENHRY, CDR2 SYGVKD. The CDR3 bases are TGTGCCATCAGTTTAGAGAATGGCTACACCTTC. It encodes CAISLENGYTF.

The chain uses TRBV20-1 and TRBJ1-2; D remains ambiguous. Germline CDR1 and CDR2: DFQATT and SNEGSKA (reference sequence). This CDR3 spans 12 amino acids. Trimming pared 3 bases from V and 3 bases from J, leaving 8 bases between. The CDR3 spells CSASETDYGYTF. As DNA, the CDR3 is TGCAGTGCTAGCGAAACAGACTATGGCTACACCTTC.

The table lists this clonotype with many counts. This chain uses TRBV5-1 with TRBJ2-3; D might be TRBD2 (6 bases). In germline, CDR1 is SGHRS, CDR2 YFSETQ. Deletions cut 0 bases from V and 5 bases from J, with 13 bases between. This CDR3 is built from 15 residues. As DNA, the CDR3 is TGCGCCAGCAGCTTGGAGGGCCCCGGGGGAGATACGCAGTATTTT. Residues: CASSLEGPGGDTQYF.

The V and J genes are TRBV5-1 and TRBJ2-3; 12 positions agree with TRBD2. The length of the CDR3 is 17 residues. V lost 3 bases, J lost 11 bases, and 16 bases stayed unmatched. Germline assignment: CDR1 SGHRS and CDR2 YFSETQ. The CDR3 is CASSSGLAGSSYNEQYF. CDR3 DNA sequence: TGCGCCAGCAGCTCCGGACTAGCGGGGAGCTCCTACAATGAGCAGTATTTT.

Details on this clonotype: Without the conserved terminal phenylalanine or tryptophan, this CDR3 likely stems from a read error. The chain joins TRBV7-2 to TRBJ1-1; D remains unclear. The length of the CDR3 is 12 residues. With 0 bases removed from V and 11 bases from J, the gap between germline ends came to 10 bases. Germline lookup yields CDR1 SGHTA and CDR2 FQGNSA. CDR3 in DNA: TGTGCCAGCAGCTTAGCTGGGATAGGGGCTTTCTTG. It codes for CASSLAGIGAFL.

This clonotype was seen only a few times. The chain couples TRBV29-1 to TRBJ2-7; D is undetermined. Germline V gene lookup returns CDR1 SQVTM and CDR2 ANQGSEA. V was clipped by 7 bases and J by 5 bases, with 18 bases between them. The CDR3 consists of 13 residues. CDR3 in amino acids: CSARTVISHEQYF. CDR3 sequence (DNA): TGCAGCGCCCGGACCGTCATATCGCACGAGCAGTACTTC.

This sequence joins TRBV20-1 and TRBJ1-5; 7 bases line up with TRBD1. The CDR3 contains 13 residues. The V and J ends lost 6 bases and 12 bases, in that order; junction bases with no gene match: 14. Germline V gene sequence: CDR1 DFQATT, CDR2 SNEGSKA (reference sequence). CDR3 protein: CSAPTEGALDQHF. DNA of the CDR3: TGCAGTGCACCGACAGAGGGGGCCCTAGACCAGCATTTT.

Points on this clonotype: An end of the junction does not agree with germline; a read error may underlie this. V gene TRBV15 combines with J gene TRBJ2-7, with D possibly called TRBD1 or TRBD2 (5 bases each). The CDR3 has 16 amino acids. The germline CDR1 and CDR2 sequences are LNHNV and YYDKDF (reference sequence). Here the CDR3 reads CASSLAGAGNTREQYF. The DNA for the CDR3 is TGTGCCAGCAGCTTAGCCGGGGCAGGAAACACCAGGGAGCAGTACTTC.

With respect to this clonotype: One junction end does not reproduce the germline sequence, and a read error may be involved. The chain couples TRBV15 to TRBJ2-3; TRBD2 agrees at 8 bases. The germline CDR1 and CDR2 sequences are LNHNV and YYDKDF (reference sequence). The length of the CDR3 is 13 residues. The CDR3 region has the DNA TGCAGTGCTAGCAGAGCGGGGGCCGCTGAAGAGTATTTT. Translated: CSASRAGAAEEYF.

V usage is TRBV6-5 and J usage is TRBJ2-2, with 7 bases aligning to TRBD1. The CDR3 loop spans 15 amino acids. V shed 5 bases, J shed 5 bases, and the junction held 8 bases outside the gene matches. From germline, CDR1 is MNHEY and CDR2 SVGAGI. CDR3 DNA: TGTGCCAGCAGTAGAGCCTCGACAGGGACCGGGGAGCTGTTTTTT. This codes for CASSRASTGTGELFF.

The chain has TRBV14 and TRBJ2-1; D assignment may be TRBD1 or TRBD2 (5 bases each). This CDR3 is 12 amino acids long. The V end was cut by 5 bases, the J end by 11 bases, with 13 bases between. Germline CDR1 and CDR2: SGHDN and FVKESK. Written as DNA, the CDR3 is TGTGCCAGCAGCGGGGACCGCCTGAAGCAGTTCTTC. This sequence encodes CASSGDRLKQFF.

The rearrangement links TRBV12-3 or TRBV12-4 to TRBJ1-6; TRBD1 matches at 9 bases. This CDR3 comprises 14 residues. V trimming: 7 bases; J trimming: 7 bases; junction bases outside the gene matches: 5. The CDR3 loop is CASILQGANSPLHF. In DNA form, the CDR3 reads TGTGCCAGCATTCTACAGGGGGCGAATTCACCCCTCCACTTT.

There are many counts of this clonotype. The V call is TRBV12-3 or TRBV12-4, the J call TRBJ2-3; a weak D match, TRBD2 (5 bases). The CDR3 has 15 amino acids. The V gene lost 6 bases and the J gene lost 0 bases, with 13 bases spanning the gap. CDR3 sequence (DNA): TGTGCCAGCAGGGCCGAGGCGGGCAGCACAGATACGCAGTATTTT. Translating gives CASRAEAGSTDTQYF.

This clonotype was recorded at least ten times. The gene calls are TRBV19 and TRBJ1-2; D call uncertain. CDR3 length equals 13 residues. Germline V gives CDR1 LNHDA, CDR2 SQIVND (reference sequence). Trimming shortened V by 2 bases and J by 2 bases, and 6 bases separated the two germline ends. The CDR3 nucleotides are TGTGCCAGTAGTATAACACAGAACTATGGCTACACCTTC. Protein: CASSITQNYGYTF.

As for this clonotype: Since the CDR3 does not end with the conserved phenylalanine or tryptophan, this likely comes from a read error. The chain couples TRBV7-9 to TRBJ2-1, with D unresolved. Gene TRBJ2-7 matches the end of the DNA better, so the J call may be wrong. The germline V gene has CDR1 SEHNR and CDR2 FQNEAQ (reference sequence). The CDR3 consists of 13 residues. CDR3: CASSQSSYNEQYL. DNA for the CDR3: TGTGCCAGCAGCCAAAGCTCCTACAATGAGCAGTACCTC.

The V call is TRBV7-2, the J call TRBJ2-7, with TRBD1 as a possible D gene (6 bases). The CDR3 runs 15 residues. Germline CDR1 and CDR2: SGHTA and FQGNSA. Trimming took off 5 bases at V and 13 bases at J, with 27 bases between the two ends. CDR3: CASSILTGAEAVFYF. The DNA of the CDR3 is TGTGCCAGCAGCATTCTGACAGGCGCGGAAGCTGTCTTTTACTTC.

As to this clonotype: One end of the junction is discordant with germline, which a read error may explain. V and J are TRBV7-2 and TRBJ2-3, with D hard to call. The CDR3 is made up of 14 amino acids. The germline gives CDR1 SGHTA, CDR2 FQGNSA. The CDR3 protein is CASRLTGAEHTQYF. CDR3 DNA: TGTGCCAGTCGGTTAACCGGCGCAGAGCATACCCAGTATTTT.

The chain recombines TRBV20-1 with TRBJ1-1, with a tentative D call TRBD1 (5 bases). The germline V gene encodes CDR1 DFQATT and CDR2 SNEGSKA (reference sequence). This CDR3 spans 12 amino acids. Trimming cost V 6 bases and J 6 bases, with 14 bases left between them. In nucleotides, the CDR3 is TGCAGTGCAGGGGTTCAGTGCGCTGAAGCTTTCTTT. Residues: CSAGVQCAEAFF.

The rearrangement uses TRBV10-2 and TRBJ1-5; D call uncertain. Germline CDR1 WSHSY, CDR2 SAAADI. V gave up 6 bases and J gave up 3 bases, with 9 bases separating them. The CDR3 runs 13 residues. The CDR3 spells CASSGRNNQPQHF. The CDR3 DNA follows: TGCGCCAGCAGCGGACGGAACAATCAGCCCCAGCATTTT.

This clonotype has at least ten counts. CDR3: CASSLRGLPYEQYF. The CDR3 DNA follows: TGTGCCAGCAGCTTACGCGGACTACCCTACGAGCAGTACTTC. This rearrangement joins TRBV7-2 to TRBJ2-7; TRBD2 might be the D (6 bases). The CDR3 runs to 14 residues. Germline assignment: CDR1 SGHTA and CDR2 FQGNSA. Between the trimmed V and J ends, which lost 2 bases and 2 bases, there was a span of 10 bases. Variable domain in full (rest from reference TRBV7-2 and TRBJ2-7): GAGVSQSPSNKVTEKGKDVELRCDPISGHTALYWYRQSLGQGLEFLIYFQGNSAPDKSGLPSDRFSAERTGGSVSTLTIQRTQQEDSAVYLCASSLRGLPYEQYFGPGTRLTVT.

This clonotype was seen many times. J is TRBJ1-2 and V is TRBV6-1, with D uncertain. CDR1 and CDR2 (germline): MNHNS, SASEGT. The length of the CDR3 is 13 residues. V was trimmed by 3 bases and J by 2 bases, leaving 7 bases between them. The CDR3 DNA reads TGTGCCAGCAGTGATCTGGGGAACTATGGCTACACCTTC. Translated: CASSDLGNYGYTF.

Comment on this clonotype: Since a much larger clone is just one base distant, this may be a read error. The chain has TRBV7-9 and TRBJ1-3, with a weak D call TRBD1 (5 bases). The CDR3 sequence is 16 residues long. V was shortened by 6 bases and J by 2 bases, with 17 bases between the two germline ends. Germline loops: CDR1 SEHNR, CDR2 FQNEAQ (reference sequence). In DNA form, the CDR3 reads TGTGCCAGCAGTTACTGCCAGCCGGGGGCTGGAAACACCATATATTTT. This codes for CASSYCQPGAGNTIYF.

The chain combines TRBV20-1 with TRBJ2-7; D possibly uses TRBD1 or TRBD2 (5 bases each). Trimming pared 2 bases from V and 8 bases from J, leaving 13 bases between. The CDR3 has 12 residues. Germline V lookup: CDR1 DFQATT, CDR2 SNEGSKA (reference sequence). The CDR3 DNA sequence: TGCAGTGCTAGAAACCCTTCGGGACAGCAGTACGTC. It translates to CSARNPSGQQYV.

This clonotype was observed a handful of times. One end of the junction does not line up with germline, which may come from a read error. The rearrangement uses TRBV6-5 and TRBJ2-5; D tentatively fits TRBD1 or TRBD2 (5 bases each). Germline V CDR1 and CDR2: MNHEY, SVGAGI. The CDR3 spans 11 residues. CDR3 nucleotide sequence: TGTGCCAGCAGTGAACCGGGACCCCCTGTCTTC. This codes for CASSEPGPPVF.

This clonotype came up many times. The genes are TRBV6-2 or TRBV6-3 and TRBJ1-6; D perhaps matches TRBD1 (5 bases). Trimming took off 8 bases at V and 8 bases at J, with 10 bases between the two ends. The CDR3 is 12 residues long. Germline CDR1 and CDR2: MNHEY and SVGEGT. DNA of the CDR3: TGTGCCAGCGGAGACAGCGATTCACCCCTCCACTTT. This encodes CASGDSDSPLHF.

This clonotype was seen a single time. The germline gene is not matched at one end of the junction; a read error may be the cause. The chain links TRBV19 to TRBJ1-2; D remains ambiguous. Germline-derived CDR1 and CDR2 are LNHDA and SQIVND (reference sequence). The CDR3 contains 15 residues. The CDR3 protein is CASSISQDGVSPQHF. CDR3 in DNA: TGTGCCAGTAGTATCTCCCAGGACGGCGTATCCCCCCAGCACTTT.

This clonotype was found once. This chain uses TRBV2 with TRBJ1-6; TRBD1 might be the D (5 bases). The CDR3 extends over 14 amino acids. Germline CDR1 and CDR2: SNHLY and FYNNEI. V lost 7 bases, J lost 18 bases, and 25 bases lay in between. In DNA form, the CDR3 reads TGTGCCAGCAAGGCGAGAGGGACCACAGATACGCACCACTTT. Translating it yields CASKARGTTDTHHF. The entire variable domain, with the rest obtained from reference TRBV2 and TRBJ1-6, is as follows: EPEVTQTPSHQVTQMGQEVILRCVPISNHLYFYWYRQILGQKVEFLVSFYNNEISEKSEIFDDQFSVERPDGSNFTLKIRSTKLEDSAMYFCASKARGTTDTHHFGNGTRLTVT.

Of note for this clonotype: A much more abundant neighbour one base away suggests this may be a read error. This chain joins TRBV12-5 and TRBJ1-1, with D uncertain. The CDR3 extends over 15 amino acids. Germline V CDR1 and CDR2: LGHNT, FRNRAP. The CDR3 region has the DNA TGTGCCAGCAATTTACCCGGGTCCTCGAACACTGAAGCTTTCTTT. Its protein product is CASNLPGSSNTEAFF.

This chain uses TRBV3-1 with TRBJ1-1; D unclear. The CDR3 is 13 residues long. Germline assignment: CDR1 LGHDT and CDR2 YNNKEL (reference sequence). V lost 8 bases and J 5 bases, leaving 15 bases between the germline ends. Written as DNA, the CDR3 is TGTGCCAGCGCGAAGGTCCCCGGGACTGAAGCTTTCTTT. It yields the protein CASAKVPGTEAFF.

The V gene is TRBV20-1, the J gene TRBJ2-5; maybe TRBD2 (5 bases). Trimming cost V 0 bases and J 5 bases, with 16 bases left between them. Germline V gene lookup returns CDR1 DFQATT and CDR2 SNEGSKA (reference sequence). This CDR3 spans 15 amino acids. Here the CDR3 reads CSARELREKQETQYF. The CDR3 nucleotides are TGCAGTGCTAGAGAATTACGGGAAAAGCAGGAGACCCAGTACTTC.